The source of this T cell receptor beta chain is a study of blood T cell repertoires in COVID-19 (dated by TCRdb to 2018 to 2021). With regard to the full study: The collaborator samples originated in the United States, Italy and Spain and spanned the acute and convalescent phases of COVID-19. The material from the prospective study consisted of cDNA or gDNA derived from T cells, B-cell-depleted T cells, or PBMCs. Deeply sampled blood TCRbeta repertoires from subjects exposed to, actively infected with, or recovered from COVID-19 were included in the dataset. The repertoires were released in a freely available public database meant as a resource for research on the immune response to SARS-CoV-2. The samples were drawn from two sources: the first 160 participants of the ongoing ImmuneRACE study, and approximately 1,300 subjects contributed by 6 global collaborators. Nearly every sample came with metadata listing a de-identified subject ID, COVID-19 status, age in years and sex. Where HLA class I and class II types were available, the types were taken from metadata supplied by the sample provider, not from assay-based typing. Overall study outcomes, separate from this receptor: How much clinical and demographic metadata was included differed by source and by participant, and the metadata was provided uncurated.

As regards this clone: Its antigen is unknown. The record has no base qualities; no much larger clone is one base away.

At one collaborating source in Seattle, patients were enrolled during active infection and were followed longitudinally through the course of disease. Collaborating institutions collected whole blood in K2EDTA tubes following their own protocols. Collaborator samples were shipped for TCRbeta analysis as frozen whole blood, isolated PBMCs, or DNA extracted from either sample type. Sequences KGHDR (CDR1) and SFDVKD (CDR2) are obtained from the germline V gene. Inclusive of the bounding cysteine and phenylalanine, the CDR3 is 15 residues long. Only the CDR3 region is kept as DNA, spanning 45 bases read in frame from base 1. At the junction V is shortened by 3 bases and J by 4 bases; bases outside the gene matches: 3. TCRbeta CDR3 regions were amplified from genomic DNA using the immunoSEQ Assay, a bias-controlled multiplex PCR. Regarding the original processing steps: The number of nucleated cells in each sample was estimated from the amplification of reference gene primers within the assay. To quantify the absolute abundance of each unique TCRbeta CDR3 rearrangement, sequence reads were collapsed and filtered. For each sample, productive Simpson clonality was calculated by taking the square root of Simpson's diversity index across productive rearrangements. TCRdb took this table from immuneACCESS and kept in-frame rearrangements with V and J called. Such tables lack part of the clones; where checked against another copy, unresolved V genes explain under half of the gap, and the rest is unexplained. For V, J and clone size, that table is used; D and trimming come from the DNA. This sample holds some 180,000 clones; approximately 80% were observed only once. The ten largest account for over 6.5% of the sample.

The receptor chain draws on TRBV24-1 and TRBJ1-5, with 9 bases aligning to TRBD1. What was sequenced was peripheral blood. This sequence was found in a woman in her thirties or forties with COVID-19, enrolled during active disease. The DNA sequence is TGTGCCACCAGTGATGGGACAGGGTGGAATCAGCCCCAGCATTTT. Translated, this is CATSDGTGWNQPQHF.